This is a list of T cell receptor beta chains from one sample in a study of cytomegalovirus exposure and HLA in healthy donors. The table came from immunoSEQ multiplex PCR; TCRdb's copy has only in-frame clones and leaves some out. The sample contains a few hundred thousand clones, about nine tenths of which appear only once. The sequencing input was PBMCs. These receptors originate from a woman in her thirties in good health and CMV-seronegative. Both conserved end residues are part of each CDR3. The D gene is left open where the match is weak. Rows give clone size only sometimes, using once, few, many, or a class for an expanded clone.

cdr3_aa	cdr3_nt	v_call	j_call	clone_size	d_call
CASSLESGVTHEQYF	TGTGCCAGCAGCTTAGAAAGCGGGGTTACCCACGAGCAGTACTTC	TRBV11-3	TRBJ2-7	.	TRBD2
CASSPGPSDTEAFF	TGTGCCAGCAGCCCGGGACCGTCGGACACTGAAGCTTTCTTT	TRBV13	TRBJ1-1	.	.
CASSQDQTSYNEQFF	TGCGCCAGCAGCCAGGACCAAACATCCTACAATGAGCAGTTCTTC	TRBV5-1	TRBJ2-1	.	.
CASSYLVGQGNQPQHF	TGTGCCAGCAGTTACTTAGTGGGGCAGGGCAATCAGCCCCAGCATTTT	TRBV6-6	TRBJ1-5	.	.
CASSYRNLRTDTQYF	TGTGCCAGCAGTTATCGGAATCTGAGAACAGATACGCAGTATTTT	TRBV27	TRBJ2-3	.	.
CASSNPIPYEQYF	TGTGCCAGCAGTAACCCCATCCCCTACGAGCAGTACTTC	TRBV28	TRBJ2-7	.	.
CASSSLDRVPYEQYF	TGCGCCAGCAGCTCCTTGGACAGGGTACCCTACGAGCAGTACTTC	TRBV4-3	TRBJ2-7	.	TRBD1
CASRGQGSTEAFF	TGTGCCAGCAGGGGACAGGGTTCCACTGAAGCTTTCTTT	TRBV6-4	TRBJ1-1	.	TRBD1
CAWSVMGADEQFF	TGTGCCTGGAGTGTAATGGGGGCCGATGAGCAGTTCTTC	TRBV30	TRBJ2-1	.	.
CASSLGLAGAYTGELFF	TGTGCCAGCAGCCTGGGACTAGCGGGAGCGTACACCGGGGAGCTGTTTTTT	TRBV7-3	TRBJ2-2	.	TRBD2
CASSGLEFEQYF	TGTGCCAGCAGTGGACTTGAGTTCGAGCAGTACTTC	TRBV6-1	TRBJ2-7	.	.
CASSTSSYNEQFF	TGTGCCAGTAGTACATCCAGCTACAATGAGCAGTTCTTC	TRBV19	TRBJ2-1	.	.
CASSFGQGLIVNQPQHF	TGTGCCAGCAGCTTCGGACAGGGGCTTATAGTCAATCAGCCCCAGCATTTT	TRBV7-2	TRBJ1-5	once	TRBD1
CASSLQVSSYNEQFF	TGTGCCAGCAGCCTACAAGTCAGCTCCTACAATGAGCAGTTCTTC	TRBV5-4	TRBJ2-1	.	.
CASSPGNLANTGELFF	TGTGCCAGCTCCCCCGGGAACCTCGCGAACACCGGGGAGCTGTTTTTT	TRBV18	TRBJ2-2	.	.
CASSQDSLTGSNYGYTF	TGCGCCAGCAGCCAAGATTCATTGACAGGGAGTAACTATGGCTACACCTTC	TRBV4-1	TRBJ1-2	once	TRBD1
CASSVSVKPNEKLFF	TGTGCCAGCAGCGTATCGGTGAAACCTAATGAAAAACTGTTTTTT	TRBV9	TRBJ1-4	.	.
CASSLVSVTNEQFF	TGTGCCAGCAGCTTAGTTAGCGTAACCAATGAGCAGTTCTTC	TRBV7-9	TRBJ2-1	.	.
CASSELAENTGELFF	TGTGCCAGCAGTGAACTAGCTGAGAACACCGGGGAGCTGTTTTTT	TRBV2	TRBJ2-2	.	.
CSVPGSSHGYTF	TGCAGCGTTCCAGGGTCGTCGCATGGCTACACCTTC	TRBV29-1	TRBJ1-2	few	.
CASSEALDSGFSTDTQYF	TGTGCCAGCAGTGAAGCGCTCGATAGCGGGTTTAGCACAGATACGCAGTATTTT	TRBV6-1	TRBJ2-3	.	TRBD2
CASSLAPSGQFF	TGTGCCAGCAGCTTAGCTCCTAGCGGGCAGTTCTTC	TRBV7-9	TRBJ2-1	.	TRBD2
CASSMREGYEQYF	TGTGCCAGTAGTATGCGGGAGGGTTACGAGCAGTACTTC	TRBV19	TRBJ2-7	once	TRBD2
CASSEDRGDTEAFF	TGCGCCAGCAGCGAGGACAGGGGTGACACTGAAGCTTTCTTT	TRBV5-1	TRBJ1-1	.	TRBD1
CASLSGDRGYEQYF	TGTGCAAGTCTCTCGGGGGACAGGGGTTACGAGCAGTACTTC	TRBV12-2	TRBJ2-7	.	.
CASSQGTSGSEIQYF	TGTGCCAGCAGCCAAGGGACTAGCGGGAGTGAGATTCAGTACTTC	TRBV13	TRBJ2-4	.	TRBD2
CASRWRELYNEQFF	TGTGCCAGCAGATGGCGGGAGCTCTACAATGAGCAGTTCTTC	TRBV28	TRBJ2-1	.	TRBD2
CASSSALGPSQETQYF	TGTGCCAGTAGTAGCGCCCTAGGACCTTCCCAAGAGACCCAGTACTTC	TRBV19	TRBJ2-5	once	.
CASSSGTPILQYF	TGTGCCAGCAGTTCAGGGACACCTATATTGCAGTACTTC	TRBV28	TRBJ2-7	.	.